A selection of T cell receptor beta chains follows, all from one sample in a study of cytomegalovirus exposure and HLA in healthy donors. The repertoire was sequenced with immunoSEQ multiplex PCR; TCRdb's copy has only in-frame clones and lacks some. This table holds 200,000 to 250,000 clones, more than 75% found once. Sequenced input: PBMCs. The receptors here all came from a human donor in good health. CDR3s include the opening cysteine and the closing phenylalanine or tryptophan. The D gene is left open where the match is weak. Size values are once, few and many counts, or a class for expanded clones, and some rows have none.

j_call clone_size v_call d_call cdr3_aa cdr3_nt
TRBJ2-1 few TRBV9 . CASSPTGLGAYNEQFF TGTGCCAGCAGCCCTACGGGACTCGGGGCCTACAATGAGCAGTTCTTC
TRBJ2-1 . TRBV5-1 . CASSSAQAGLNDQFF TGCGCCAGCAGCTCCGCCCAGGCGGGTCTGAACGACCAGTTCTTC
TRBJ2-7 . TRBV4-1 TRBD1 CASSQVQGALYEQYF TGCGCCAGCAGCCAAGTACAGGGGGCACTCTACGAGCAGTACTTC
TRBJ1-2 . TRBV6-1 . CASKTHGINYGYTF TGTGCCAGCAAGACCCACGGGATTAACTATGGCTACACCTTC
TRBJ1-1 . TRBV6-5 TRBD1 CASSYLTGGTEAFF TGTGCCAGCAGTTACTTAACAGGGGGCACTGAAGCTTTCTTT
TRBJ1-2 . TRBV4-2 TRBD1 CASSQVGDRAGGYTF TGTGCCAGCAGCCAAGTTGGGGACAGGGCGGGCGGCTACACCTTC
TRBJ2-1 . TRBV28 TRBD1 CASSLGTGGNEQFF TGTGCCAGCAGTTTGGGGACAGGGGGTAATGAGCAGTTCTTC
TRBJ1-4 . TRBV6-1 TRBD1 CASSVTGVEKLFF TGTGCCAGCAGTGTAACAGGGGTTGAAAAACTGTTTTTT
TRBJ2-7 . TRBV14 TRBD2 CASSQDRTSSQHGRYEQYF TGTGCCAGCAGCCAAGATAGGACTAGTAGCCAACACGGCCGATACGAGCAGTACTTC
TRBJ1-3 . TRBV5-4 . CASSEETGFTGNTIYF TGTGCCAGCAGCGAGGAGACGGGTTTCACTGGAAACACCATATATTTT
TRBJ2-5 . TRBV28 TRBD1 CASSTTGGRETQYF TGTGCCAGCAGTACGACAGGGGGCCGAGAGACCCAGTACTTC
TRBJ2-1 . TRBV11-2 TRBD2 CASSLLPTSGYNEQFF TGTGCCAGCAGCTTACTTCCGACTAGCGGTTACAATGAGCAGTTCTTC
TRBJ2-1 . TRBV14 TRBD2 CASSQDLGKPGLRAGNEQFF TGTGCCAGCAGCCAAGACCTGGGTAAACCGGGACTTCGAGCGGGGAATGAGCAGTTCTTC
TRBJ1-2 . TRBV5-1 TRBD1 CASSLAGQGRDYGYTF TGCGCCAGCAGCTTGGCCGGACAGGGACGAGACTATGGCTACACCTTC
TRBJ2-7 . TRBV2 TRBD1 CASSVRTGGTGEQYF TGTGCCAGCAGTGTTCGGACAGGGGGAACGGGAGAGCAGTACTTC
TRBJ2-7 . TRBV7-9 . CASSDQGTEQYF TGTGCCAGCAGCGACCAGGGGACCGAGCAGTACTTC
TRBJ2-7 once TRBV27 TRBD1 CASSALRDSYEQYF TGTGCCAGCAGTGCACTCCGGGACAGCTACGAGCAGTACTTC